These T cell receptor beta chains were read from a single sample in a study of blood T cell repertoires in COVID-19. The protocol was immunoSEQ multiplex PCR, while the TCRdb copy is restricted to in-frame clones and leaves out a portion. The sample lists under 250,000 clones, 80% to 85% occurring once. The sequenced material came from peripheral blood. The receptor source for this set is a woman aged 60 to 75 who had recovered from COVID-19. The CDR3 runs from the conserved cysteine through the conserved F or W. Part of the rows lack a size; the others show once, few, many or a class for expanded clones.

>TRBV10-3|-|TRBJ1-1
CAISWDIGTEAFF
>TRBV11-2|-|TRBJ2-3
CASSLDLSTDTQYF
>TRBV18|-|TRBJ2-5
CASSGAETQYF
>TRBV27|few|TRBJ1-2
CASSLSGQGYGYTF
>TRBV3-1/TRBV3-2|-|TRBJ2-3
CASSHHRGGNTDTQYF
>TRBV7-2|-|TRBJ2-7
CASSWDTSSYEQYF
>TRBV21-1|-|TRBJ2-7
CASSNGKGTPQGSEQYF
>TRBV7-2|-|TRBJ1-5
CASSLIEAGINQPQHF
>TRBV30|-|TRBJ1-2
CAWSGLGQYYGYTF
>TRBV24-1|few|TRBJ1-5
CATSGRGNQPQHF
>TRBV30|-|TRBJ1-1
CAATPAGIMNTEAFF
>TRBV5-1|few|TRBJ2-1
CASSPPGGGHSREQFF
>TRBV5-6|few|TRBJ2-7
CASSMLGGTGSYEQYF
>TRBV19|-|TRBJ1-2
CASSIVPTGEGYTF
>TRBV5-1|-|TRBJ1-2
CASSTTGGTDTF